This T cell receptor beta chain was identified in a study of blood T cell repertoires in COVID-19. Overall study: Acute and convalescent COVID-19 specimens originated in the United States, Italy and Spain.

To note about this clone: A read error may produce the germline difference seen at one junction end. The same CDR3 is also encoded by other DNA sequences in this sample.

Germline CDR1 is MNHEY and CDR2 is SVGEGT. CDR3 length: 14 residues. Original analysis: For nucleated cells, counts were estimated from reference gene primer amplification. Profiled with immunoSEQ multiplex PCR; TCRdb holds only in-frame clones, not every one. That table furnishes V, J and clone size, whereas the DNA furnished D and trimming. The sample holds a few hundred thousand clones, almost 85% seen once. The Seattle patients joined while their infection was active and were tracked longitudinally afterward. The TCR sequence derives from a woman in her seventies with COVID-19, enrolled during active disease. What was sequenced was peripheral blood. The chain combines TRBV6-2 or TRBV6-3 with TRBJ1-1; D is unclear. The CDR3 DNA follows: TGTGCCAGCAGTTACGGGAGATTTAACACTGAAGCTTTCTTC. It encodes CASSYGRFNTEAFF.